The clone carrying this T cell receptor (beta chain) was seen ten or more times. Its target is unknown. TCRdb re-analysed the 5' RACE reads in MiXCR, keeping a single row per CDR3 protein. Among around 1.7 million distinct CDR3 sequences listed, roughly a third were seen once. The sample comes from a study of identical twins. Whole-study results and caveats: Twins shared beta out-of-frame sequences in excess, but this excess was weaker. Recombination models fit unrelated individuals' TCR alpha sharing but underestimated twins'.

V lost 2 bases and J 9 bases, leaving 11 bases between the germline ends. This CDR3 is built from 13 residues. The germline gives CDR1 ENHRY, CDR2 SYGVKD. In every case, the donor was a healthy Caucasian. What was sequenced was cord blood. The rearrangement joins TRBV10-3 to TRBJ2-1; D call uncertain. The sequence was collected from a newborn girl in good health. CDR3 loop: CAISETGAPEQFF. In nucleotides, the CDR3 is TGTGCCATCAGTGAGACGGGTGCTCCTGAGCAGTTCTTC.